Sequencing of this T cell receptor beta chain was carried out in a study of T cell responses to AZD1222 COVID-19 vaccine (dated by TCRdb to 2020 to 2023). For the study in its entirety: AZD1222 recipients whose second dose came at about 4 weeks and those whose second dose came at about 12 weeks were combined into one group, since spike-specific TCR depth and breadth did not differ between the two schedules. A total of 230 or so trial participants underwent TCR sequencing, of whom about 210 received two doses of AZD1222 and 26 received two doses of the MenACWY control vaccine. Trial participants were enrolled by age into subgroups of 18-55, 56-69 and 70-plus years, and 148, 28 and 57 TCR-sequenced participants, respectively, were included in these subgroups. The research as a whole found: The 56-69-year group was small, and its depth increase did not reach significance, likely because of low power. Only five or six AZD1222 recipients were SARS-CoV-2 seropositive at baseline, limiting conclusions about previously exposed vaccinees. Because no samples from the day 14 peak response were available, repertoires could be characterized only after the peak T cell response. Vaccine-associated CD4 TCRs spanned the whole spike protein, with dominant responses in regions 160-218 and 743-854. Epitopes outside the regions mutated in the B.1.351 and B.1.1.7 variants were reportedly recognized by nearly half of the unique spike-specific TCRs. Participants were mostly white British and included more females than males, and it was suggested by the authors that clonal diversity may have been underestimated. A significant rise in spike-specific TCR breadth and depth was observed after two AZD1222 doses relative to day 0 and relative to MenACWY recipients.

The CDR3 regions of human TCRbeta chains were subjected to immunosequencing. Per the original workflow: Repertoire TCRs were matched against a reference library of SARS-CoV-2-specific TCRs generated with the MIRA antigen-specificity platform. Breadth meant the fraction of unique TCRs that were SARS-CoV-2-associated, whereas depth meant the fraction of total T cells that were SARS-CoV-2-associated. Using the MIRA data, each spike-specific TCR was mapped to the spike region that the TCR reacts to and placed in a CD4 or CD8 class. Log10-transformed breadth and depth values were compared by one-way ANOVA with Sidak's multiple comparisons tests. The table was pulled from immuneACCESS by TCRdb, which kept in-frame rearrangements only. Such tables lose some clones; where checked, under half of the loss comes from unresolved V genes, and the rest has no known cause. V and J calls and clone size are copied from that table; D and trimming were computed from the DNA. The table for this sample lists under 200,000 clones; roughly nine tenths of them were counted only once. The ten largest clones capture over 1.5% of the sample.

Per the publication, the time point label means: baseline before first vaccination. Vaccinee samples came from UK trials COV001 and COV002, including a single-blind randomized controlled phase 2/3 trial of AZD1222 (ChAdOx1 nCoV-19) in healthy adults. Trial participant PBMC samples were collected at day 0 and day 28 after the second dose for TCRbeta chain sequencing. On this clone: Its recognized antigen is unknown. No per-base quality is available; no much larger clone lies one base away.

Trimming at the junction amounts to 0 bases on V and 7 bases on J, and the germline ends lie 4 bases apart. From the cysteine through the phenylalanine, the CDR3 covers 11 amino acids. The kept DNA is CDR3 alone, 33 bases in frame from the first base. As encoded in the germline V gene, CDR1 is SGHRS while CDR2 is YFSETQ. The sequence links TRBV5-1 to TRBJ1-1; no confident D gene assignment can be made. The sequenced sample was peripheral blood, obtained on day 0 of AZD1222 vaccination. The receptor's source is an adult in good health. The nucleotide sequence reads TGCGCCAGCAGCTTGGTAGGTGAAGCTTTCTTT. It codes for CASSLVGEAFF.